The 21 T cell receptor beta chains presented below share a single source sample, sequenced in a study of T cell clones after liver transplantation (dated by TCRdb to about 2019). Library preparation employed the immunoSEQ multiplex PCR assay. Here the immuneACCESS table is served through TCRdb, limited to in-frame sequences with V and J called. Missing clones are a known gap in these copies; in checked studies unresolved V genes cover under half, and the rest lacks a known reason. Here the sample has 7,000 to 9,500 clones; about 78% occur a single time. The ten largest clones capture 45% to 60% of the sample. Specimen: CD8+ T cells from blood, collected at the 22-month timepoint. Receptors originate from a human patient who received a liver transplant. After transplantation, some T cells may belong to the graft donor instead of the recipient.

The chain recombines TRBV27 with TRBJ2-3; D is perhaps TRBD1 (6 bases). Per the germline V gene, CDR1 is MNHEY and CDR2 is SMNVEV (reference sequence). V was shortened by 3 bases and J by 2 bases, with 21 bases between the two germline ends. The CDR3 sequence is 18 residues long. CDR3 in DNA: TGTGCCAGCAGTTTTGGCAGGGGCTACGGTTGGGCCACAGATACGCAGTATTTT. Protein: CASSFGRGYGWATDTQYF.

The chain combines TRBV6-5 with TRBJ2-1; unclear D gene. This CDR3 comprises 15 residues. The germline CDR1 and CDR2 sequences are MNHEY and SVGAGI. Trimming took off 2 bases at V and 8 bases at J, with 16 bases between the two ends. CDR3 protein: CASSYRSRAGDEQFF. The CDR3 DNA is TGTGCCAGCAGTTACAGGAGTAGGGCAGGCGATGAGCAGTTCTTC.

The rearrangement joins TRBV19 to TRBJ1-1; D call uncertain. V shed 3 bases and J shed 2 bases, with 10 bases lying between them. This CDR3 region has 14 residues. Germline V CDR1 and CDR2: LNHDA, SQIVND (reference sequence). In DNA form, the CDR3 reads TGTGCCAGTAGTATCGCGCAGACCAACACTGAAGCTTTCTTT. It yields the protein CASSIAQTNTEAFF.

The gene calls are TRBV28 and TRBJ1-1; D is possibly TRBD1 (6 bases). CDR3 size: 15 residues. Germline CDR1 and CDR2: MDHEN and SYDVKM. Trimming removed 3 bases from V and 2 bases from J, with 13 bases in between. CDR3 amino acids: CASSFQGRGNTEAFF. Written as DNA, the CDR3 is TGTGCCAGCAGTTTCCAGGGCAGGGGAAACACTGAAGCTTTCTTT.

The gene calls are TRBV27 and TRBJ1-1, with D possibly TRBD1 on 5 matching bases. V lost 4 bases and J 9 bases, leaving 15 bases between the germline ends. Per the germline V gene, CDR1 is MNHEY and CDR2 is SMNVEV (reference sequence). This CDR3 contains 13 residues. CDR3 bases: TGTGCCAGCAGTTGGGAAGGAAAGGGGAAAGCTTTCTTT. It specifies CASSWEGKGKAFF.

V gene TRBV7-3 combines with J gene TRBJ2-3; unclear D gene. The CDR3 totals 13 residues. The germline gives CDR1 SGHTA, CDR2 FQGTGA. V was shortened by 2 bases and J by 5 bases, with 8 bases between the two germline ends. CDR3 DNA sequence: TGTGCCAGCAGCTTATACCCCGGAGATACGCAGTATTTT. Its protein is CASSLYPGDTQYF.

The genes are TRBV6-1 and TRBJ2-7; possible D gene TRBD2, 5 bases. Trimming shortened V by 6 bases and J by 3 bases, and 18 bases separated the two germline ends. CDR3 length: 15 residues. Germline V lookup: CDR1 MNHNS, CDR2 SASEGT. The CDR3 DNA reads TGTGCCAGCAGCCATACGGGAACAGACCTCTACGAGCAGTACTTC. It codes for CASSHTGTDLYEQYF.

This chain connects TRBV6-5 to TRBJ1-1, with D unresolved. Germline V gives CDR1 MNHEY, CDR2 SVGAGI. The ends were cut back, 6 bases at V and 4 bases at J, with 18 bases in the middle. The CDR3 length is 15 residues. CDR3 DNA sequence: TGTGCCAGCAGCCATACACGGGAATCTGCCACTGAAGCTTTCTTT. Encoded protein: CASSHTRESATEAFF.

The chain is built from TRBV27 and TRBJ1-3; 11 bases line up with TRBD1. CDR1 is MNHEY and CDR2 is SMNVEV in the germline V gene (reference sequence). With 10 bases clipped from V and 3 bases from J, the junction kept 5 bases outside the gene matches. The CDR3 covers 14 residues. CDR3 DNA sequence: TGTGCCACGCAAGGGACAGGGGGTGGAAACACCATATATTTT. Its translation: CATQGTGGGNTIYF.

The genes are TRBV6-5 and TRBJ2-7; possibly TRBD1 or TRBD2 for D (7 bases each). The CDR3 has 13 residues. The germline V gene encodes CDR1 MNHEY and CDR2 SVGAGI. The V end lost 6 bases, the J end lost 6 bases, and 15 bases lay between the germline ends. The CDR3 sequence: CASRGGGVGEQYF. CDR3 DNA sequence: TGTGCCAGCAGGGGAGGGGGCGTTGGCGAGCAGTACTTC.

This rearrangement joins TRBV19 to TRBJ2-7, with D perhaps TRBD1 (5 bases). Trimming took off 3 bases at V and 0 bases at J, with 9 bases between the two ends. The CDR3 sequence is 14 residues long. CDR1 is LNHDA, CDR2 SQIVND, per germline (reference sequence). CDR3 region: CASSIGAGSYEQYF. The CDR3 coding sequence is TGTGCCAGTAGTATTGGGGCCGGCTCCTACGAGCAGTACTTC.

The CDR3 region is CASSQSIGASSTDTQYF. The CDR3 region has the DNA TGTGCCAGCAGCCAATCAATAGGAGCCTCTAGCACAGATACGCAGTATTTT. The chain is built from TRBV16 and TRBJ2-3, with D unresolved. The CDR3 runs 17 residues. In germline, CDR1 is KGHSY, CDR2 FQNENV. Trimming took off 0 bases at V and 0 bases at J, with 13 bases between the two ends.

This clone was picked up a small number of times. The gene calls are TRBV27 and TRBJ2-7; a weak D match, TRBD1 (5 bases). Germline-derived CDR1 and CDR2 are MNHEY and SMNVEV (reference sequence). V shed 4 bases and J shed 6 bases, with 19 bases lying between them. The CDR3 loop spans 15 amino acids. In DNA form, the CDR3 reads TGTGCCAGCAGTTACTACCAACTGGGTAGGGGCGAGCAGTACTTC. It translates to CASSYYQLGRGEQYF.

This chain links TRBV6-5 with TRBJ1-1; D gene uncertain. This CDR3 has 13 amino acids. Trimming stripped 2 bases from V and 3 bases from J, with 7 bases between. Germline V gene lookup returns CDR1 MNHEY and CDR2 SVGAGI. This CDR3 is CASSYRADTEAFF. CDR3 DNA sequence: TGTGCCAGCAGTTACCGGGCAGACACTGAAGCTTTCTTT.

V is TRBV19 and J is TRBJ1-4; D ambiguous. With 3 bases removed from V and 8 bases from J, the gap between germline ends came to 7 bases. Germline CDR1 reads LNHDA; CDR2 reads SQIVND (reference sequence). This CDR3 has 12 residues. This CDR3 is CASSIAGEKLFF. CDR3 DNA: TGTGCCAGTAGTATCGCGGGGGAAAAACTGTTTTTT.

This clone was observed a handful of times. The chain couples TRBV5-1 to TRBJ2-7, with TRBD1 matching over 10 bases. The CDR3 contains 15 residues. CDR1 SGHRS and CDR2 YFSETQ come from the germline V gene. The trim removed 0 bases at V and 5 bases at J, leaving 5 bases unmatched. CDR3 coding DNA: TGCGCCAGCAGCTTGGGGACAGGGGGTCTGGACGAGCAGTACTTC. It is translated as CASSLGTGGLDEQYF. Based on the CDR3 plus reference TRBV5-1 and TRBJ2-7, the full variable domain is KAGVTQTPRYLIKTRGQQVTLSCSPISGHRSVSWYQQTPGQGLQFLFEYFSETQRNKGNFPGRFSGRQFSNSRSEMNVSTLELGDSALYLCASSLGTGGLDEQYFGPGTRLTVT.

The chain is built from TRBV10-3 and TRBJ1-6; D remains unclear. The V gene's germline CDR1 is ENHRY and CDR2 SYGVKD. V shed 0 bases and J shed 10 bases, with 16 bases lying between them. The CDR3 is 16 amino acids. DNA for the CDR3: TGTGCCATCAGTGAGTCCTTTCGGGAGTTAGGATCACCCCTCCACTTT. As protein: CAISESFRELGSPLHF.

The chain combines TRBV6-5 with TRBJ2-2, with D possibly matching TRBD1 (5 bases). The CDR3 is made up of 16 amino acids. Germline V gives CDR1 MNHEY, CDR2 SVGAGI. The V and J ends lost 4 bases and 4 bases respectively, with 16 bases between them. The CDR3 sequence: CASSLYEGESTGELFF. For the CDR3, the DNA is TGTGCCAGCAGTTTATACGAAGGGGAATCCACCGGGGAGCTGTTTTTT.

A word on this clone: At one boundary the junction diverges from the germline segment, which might be a read error. The chain combines TRBV6-1 with TRBJ2-3; a possible D gene is TRBD2 (7 bases). The V gene's germline CDR1 is MNHNS and CDR2 SASEGT. The CDR3 sequence is 15 residues long. The CDR3, as DNA: TGTGCCACCAGTAGGGGGAGCGGGGCATCAGATACGCAGTATTTT. It yields the protein CATSRGSGASDTQYF.

The J gene is TRBJ2-7, the V gene TRBV28; 9 nucleotides match TRBD1. Germline trimming cut 8 bases from V and 4 bases from J; bases unmatched to any gene: 6. This CDR3 comprises 13 residues. Germline CDR1 and CDR2: MDHEN and SYDVKM. Written as DNA, the CDR3 is TGTGCCAGCTCTGACAGGGGGTATTACGAGCAGTACTTC. This encodes CASSDRGYYEQYF.

V gene TRBV19 combines with J gene TRBJ1-1, with a possible D match to TRBD1 (5 bases). The CDR3 extends over 18 amino acids. V was cut by 3 bases and J by 5 bases, with 25 bases left in between. The V gene's germline CDR1 is LNHDA and CDR2 SQIVND (reference sequence). CDR3 region: CASSIEEGRAPGLTEAFF. The CDR3 region has the DNA TGTGCCAGTAGTATCGAAGAGGGCAGGGCCCCCGGGTTGACTGAAGCTTTCTTT.